The table lists the clone carrying this T cell receptor (beta chain) with a few counts. Its antigen is not known. The sample belongs to a study of shared clonotypes between healthy human individuals. The wider study: Samples came from a couple of female and a few male donors aged 18 to 49. Per donor, three plates held CD4 naive cells, three held CD4 memory, two held CD8 naive and one held CD8 memory.

V was pared by 5 bases and J by 0 bases, with 11 bases between. In germline, CDR1 is MNHEY, CDR2 SMNVEV (reference sequence). CDR3 size: 14 residues. Whole-study results and caveats: Naive subsets typically showed greater estimated richness than memory subsets.

Every subset's genomic DNA went evenly onto several immunoSEQ plates. TCRdb's table, derived via immunoSEQ multiplex PCR, lists solely in-frame clones and lacks some. The data show some 1.5 million clones, about 96% seen once. The sequence was obtained from a man aged 25-45 years in good health. Material for sequencing was naive CD4+ T cells sorted from blood. Subset specified: CD45RA+ positively selected. J is TRBJ2-7 and V is TRBV27; no clear D gene. The CDR3 region has the DNA TGTGCCAGCAGTCCTCAAAGACCCTCCTACGAGCAGTACTTC. Its translation: CASSPQRPSYEQYF.